The sequence of this T cell receptor beta chain was determined in a study of type 1 and type 2 diabetes patients. Amplification started from genomic DNA. A primer set of 30 forward and 13 reverse primers amplified the CDR3. TCRdb itself ran the multiplex PCR reads through MiXCR, one entry per CDR3 protein. The table records 270,000 or so distinct CDR3 sequences, roughly 48% of them present only once. The CDR3 spans 15 residues. Germline V gene lookup returns CDR1 MGHRA and CDR2 YSYEKL. Trimming cost V 3 bases and J 7 bases, with 16 bases left between them. The chain carries TRBV4-1 and TRBJ2-4, with D possibly being TRBD1 (6 bases). The TCR originated in a man younger than 30 with type 2 diabetes. Specimen: peripheral blood mononuclear cells (PBMCs). The CDR3, as DNA: TGCGCCAGCAGCCAGGGGACACCTGAGGGGAACATTCAGTACTTC. The encoded protein is CASSQGTPEGNIQYF.